These T cell receptor beta chains were read from a single sample in a study of CD8 T cells in ankylosing spondylitis. TCRdb reprocessed the 5' RACE reads via MiXCR and lists one record per CDR3 protein. The sample has roughly 230,000 distinct CDR3 sequences, under 12% seen once. The material sequenced was blood, either unsorted or a sorted T cell fraction (not recorded which). These receptors all stem from a male donor with ankylosing spondylitis or in good health (not recorded which). The CDR3 runs from the conserved cysteine through the conserved F or W. A D gene is named only where the DNA matches it firmly. Not every row has a clone size; where given, it reads once, few, many or a size class.

v_call: TRBV12-3/TRBV12-4
d_call: .
clone_size: many
j_call: TRBJ2-3
cdr3_aa: CASSLLQGGGTDTQYF
cdr3_nt: TGTGCCAGCAGTTTACTTCAGGGCGGTGGCACAGATACGCAGTATTTT

v_call: TRBV5-5
d_call: .
clone_size: many
j_call: TRBJ1-6
cdr3_aa: CASSLIAGPLHF
cdr3_nt: TGTGCCAGCAGCCTGATCGCGGGGCCCCTCCACTTT

v_call: TRBV20-1
d_call: TRBD2
clone_size: many
j_call: TRBJ2-1
cdr3_aa: CSARSGGSDNEQFF
cdr3_nt: TGCAGTGCTAGGAGCGGGGGCTCTGACAATGAGCAGTTCTTC

v_call: TRBV29-1
d_call: .
clone_size: .
j_call: TRBJ1-1
cdr3_aa: CSVGGRWGANTEAFF
cdr3_nt: TGCAGCGTTGGGGGAAGATGGGGGGCAAACACTGAAGCTTTCTTT

v_call: TRBV20-1
d_call: .
clone_size: many
j_call: TRBJ2-4
cdr3_aa: CSARSSAGRPGIQYF
cdr3_nt: TGCAGTGCTAGATCGTCGGCGGGGAGGCCTGGGATTCAGTACTTC

v_call: TRBV20-1
d_call: .
clone_size: many
j_call: TRBJ2-4
cdr3_aa: CSAPRGAGAKNIQYF
cdr3_nt: TGCAGTGCCCCAAGAGGTGCTGGAGCCAAAAACATTCAGTACTTC

v_call: TRBV7-9
d_call: TRBD1
clone_size: .
j_call: TRBJ1-1
cdr3_aa: CASSPTTGRASEAFF
cdr3_nt: TGTGCCAGCAGCCCAACGACAGGGCGGGCGTCTGAAGCTTTCTTT

v_call: TRBV12-3/TRBV12-4
d_call: .
clone_size: many
j_call: TRBJ1-1
cdr3_aa: CASSLGKVSTEAFF
cdr3_nt: TGTGCCAGCAGTTTAGGGAAGGTGAGCACTGAAGCTTTCTTT

v_call: TRBV5-1
d_call: TRBD2
clone_size: .
j_call: TRBJ2-1
cdr3_aa: CASGPGLGQEQFF
cdr3_nt: TGCGCCAGCGGCCCGGGACTAGGGCAAGAGCAGTTCTTC

v_call: TRBV6-5
d_call: TRBD2
clone_size: many
j_call: TRBJ2-7
cdr3_aa: CASSYSTSSGEQYF
cdr3_nt: TGTGCCAGCAGTTACTCGACCTCTAGCGGCGAGCAGTACTTC

v_call: TRBV24-1
d_call: .
clone_size: .
j_call: TRBJ2-3
cdr3_aa: CATSESGPQDTQYF
cdr3_nt: TGTGCCACCAGTGAGTCGGGACCCCAAGATACGCAGTATTTT

v_call: TRBV29-1
d_call: .
clone_size: many
j_call: TRBJ2-7
cdr3_aa: CSVEDPLVSYEQYF
cdr3_nt: TGCAGCGTTGAAGATCCTTTAGTCTCCTACGAGCAGTACTTC

v_call: TRBV6-1
d_call: TRBD2
clone_size: .
j_call: TRBJ2-1
cdr3_aa: CASVRVAGSEQFF
cdr3_nt: TGTGCCAGTGTCAGGGTAGCGGGATCAGAGCAGTTCTTC

v_call: TRBV7-2
d_call: .
clone_size: few
j_call: TRBJ2-1
cdr3_aa: CASSWGGQRINEQFF
cdr3_nt: TGTGCCAGCAGCTGGGGTGGACAGCGGATCAATGAGCAGTTCTTC

v_call: TRBV29-1
d_call: .
clone_size: .
j_call: TRBJ2-3
cdr3_aa: CSVEDPRTSTDTQYF
cdr3_nt: TGCAGCGTTGAAGATCCGAGGACTAGCACAGATACGCAGTATTTT

v_call: TRBV5-1
d_call: TRBD1
clone_size: many
j_call: TRBJ2-7
cdr3_aa: CASSATGGLLSYEQYF
cdr3_nt: TGCGCCAGCAGCGCAACAGGGGGCCTGTTGTCCTACGAGCAGTACTTC

v_call: TRBV28
d_call: TRBD1
clone_size: many
j_call: TRBJ1-2
cdr3_aa: CASSGQVYGYTF
cdr3_nt: TGTGCCAGCAGTGGACAGGTTTATGGCTACACCTTC

v_call: TRBV24-1
d_call: .
clone_size: many
j_call: TRBJ1-2
cdr3_aa: CATSDSSAPGGYTF
cdr3_nt: TGTGCCACCAGTGATTCCTCCGCGCCCGGAGGCTACACCTTC

v_call: TRBV29-1
d_call: .
clone_size: few
j_call: TRBJ1-1
cdr3_aa: CSVEVFETEAFF
cdr3_nt: TGCAGCGTTGAAGTCTTCGAGACTGAAGCTTTCTTT

v_call: TRBV2
d_call: TRBD2
clone_size: many
j_call: TRBJ2-7
cdr3_aa: CASSLMREGRDEQYF
cdr3_nt: TGTGCCAGCAGTCTCATGCGGGAGGGCCGGGACGAGCAGTACTTC

v_call: TRBV29-1
d_call: TRBD1
clone_size: many
j_call: TRBJ2-7
cdr3_aa: CSVRGGPDSYEQYF
cdr3_nt: TGCAGCGTCCGAGGGGGCCCCGACAGTTACGAGCAGTACTTC

v_call: TRBV5-1
d_call: .
clone_size: many
j_call: TRBJ2-1
cdr3_aa: CASSSGGGTNEQFF
cdr3_nt: TGCGCCAGCAGCTCGGGTGGAGGGACCAATGAGCAGTTCTTC

v_call: TRBV7-9
d_call: TRBD2
clone_size: many
j_call: TRBJ2-1
cdr3_aa: CASTSGLAGTNEQFF
cdr3_nt: TGTGCCAGCACCTCTGGACTAGCGGGAACTAATGAGCAGTTCTTC

v_call: TRBV2
d_call: TRBD1
clone_size: .
j_call: TRBJ2-5
cdr3_aa: CASREGAGYETQYF
cdr3_nt: TGTGCCAGCAGAGAGGGGGCAGGGTACGAGACCCAGTACTTC

v_call: TRBV30
d_call: .
clone_size: few
j_call: TRBJ2-3
cdr3_aa: CAWSVDYSLPTDTQYF
cdr3_nt: TGTGCCTGGAGTGTGGACTACTCCCTTCCCACAGATACGCAGTATTTT

v_call: TRBV18
d_call: .
clone_size: .
j_call: TRBJ2-7
cdr3_aa: CASSPRPGNEQYF
cdr3_nt: TGTGCCAGCTCACCACGGCCAGGGAACGAGCAGTACTTC

v_call: TRBV27
d_call: TRBD1
clone_size: many
j_call: TRBJ2-1
cdr3_aa: CASSPRGTAHNEQFF
cdr3_nt: TGTGCCAGCAGTCCGAGGGGGACAGCGCACAATGAGCAGTTCTTC

v_call: TRBV30
d_call: .
clone_size: many
j_call: TRBJ2-7
cdr3_aa: CAWSTQTPGVGFYEQYF
cdr3_nt: TGTGCCTGGAGTACGCAAACCCCGGGGGTTGGTTTTTACGAGCAGTACTTC

v_call: TRBV20-1
d_call: TRBD2
clone_size: many
j_call: TRBJ2-5
cdr3_aa: CSATPGLEPDQETQYF
cdr3_nt: TGCAGTGCCACTCCGGGACTAGAGCCGGACCAAGAGACCCAGTACTTC

v_call: TRBV6-5
d_call: TRBD1
clone_size: many
j_call: TRBJ2-1
cdr3_aa: CASSSGTGGRDEQFF
cdr3_nt: TGTGCCAGCAGTTCCGGGACAGGGGGAAGGGATGAGCAGTTCTTC

v_call: TRBV3-2
d_call: .
clone_size: many
j_call: TRBJ2-3
cdr3_aa: CASSRRGDTDTQYF
cdr3_nt: TGTGCCAGCAGCAGGCGGGGGGACACAGATACGCAGTATTTT

v_call: TRBV3-1
d_call: .
clone_size: .
j_call: TRBJ1-1
cdr3_aa: CASSPLTGPNTEAFF
cdr3_nt: TGTGCCAGCAGCCCCCTGACGGGACCGAACACTGAAGCTTTCTTT